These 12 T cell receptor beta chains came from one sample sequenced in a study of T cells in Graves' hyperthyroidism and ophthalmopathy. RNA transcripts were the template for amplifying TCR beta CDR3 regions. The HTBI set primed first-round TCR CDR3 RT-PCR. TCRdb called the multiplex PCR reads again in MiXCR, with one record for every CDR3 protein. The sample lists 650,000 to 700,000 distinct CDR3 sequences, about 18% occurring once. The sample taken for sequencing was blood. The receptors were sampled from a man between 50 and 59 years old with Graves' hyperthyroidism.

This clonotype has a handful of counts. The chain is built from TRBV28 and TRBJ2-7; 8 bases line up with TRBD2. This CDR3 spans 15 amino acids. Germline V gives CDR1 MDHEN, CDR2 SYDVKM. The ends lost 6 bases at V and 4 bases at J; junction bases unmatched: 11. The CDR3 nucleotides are TGTGCCAGCAGAGAAATCAGCGGGAGTATATACGAGCAGTACTTC. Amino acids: CASREISGSIYEQYF.

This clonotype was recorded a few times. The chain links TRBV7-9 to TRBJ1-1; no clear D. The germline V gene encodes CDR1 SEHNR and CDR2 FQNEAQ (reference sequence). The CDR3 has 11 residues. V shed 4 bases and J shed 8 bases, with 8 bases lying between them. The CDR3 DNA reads TGTGCCAGCAGCTCTAGAGTGGAAGCTTTCTTT. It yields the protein CASSSRVEAFF.

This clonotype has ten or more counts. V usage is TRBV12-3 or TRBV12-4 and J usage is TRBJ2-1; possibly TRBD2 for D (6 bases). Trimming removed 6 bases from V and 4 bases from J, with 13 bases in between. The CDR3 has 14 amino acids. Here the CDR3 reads CASSVGGLYNEQFF. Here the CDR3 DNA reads TGTGCCAGCAGCGTCGGGGGTTTGTACAATGAGCAGTTCTTC.

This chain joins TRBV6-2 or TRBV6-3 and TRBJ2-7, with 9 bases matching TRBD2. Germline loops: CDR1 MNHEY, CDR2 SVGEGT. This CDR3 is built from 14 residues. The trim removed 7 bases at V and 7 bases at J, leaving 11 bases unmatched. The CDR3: CASTTTSGRGEQYF. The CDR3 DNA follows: TGTGCCAGCACCACGACTAGCGGTAGGGGTGAGCAGTACTTC.

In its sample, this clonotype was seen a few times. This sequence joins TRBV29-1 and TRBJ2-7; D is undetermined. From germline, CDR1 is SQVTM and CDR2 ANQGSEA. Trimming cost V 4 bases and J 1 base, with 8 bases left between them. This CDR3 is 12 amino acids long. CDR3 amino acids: CSVGAESYEQYF. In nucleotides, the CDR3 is TGCAGCGTTGGTGCGGAATCCTACGAGCAGTACTTC.

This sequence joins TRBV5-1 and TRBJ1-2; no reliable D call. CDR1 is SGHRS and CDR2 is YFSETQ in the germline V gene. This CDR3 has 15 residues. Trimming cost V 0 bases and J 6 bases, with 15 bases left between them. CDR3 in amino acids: CASSLEVAEEDGYTF. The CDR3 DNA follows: TGCGCCAGCAGCTTGGAAGTAGCGGAGGAGGATGGCTACACCTTC.

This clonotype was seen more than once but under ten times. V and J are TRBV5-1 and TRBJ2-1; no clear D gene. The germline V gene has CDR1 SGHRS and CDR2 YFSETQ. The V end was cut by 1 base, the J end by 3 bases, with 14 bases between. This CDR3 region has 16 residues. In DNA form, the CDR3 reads TGCGCCAGCAGCTTGATTGTATCCGATCTCTACAATGAGCAGTTCTTC. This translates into CASSLIVSDLYNEQFF.

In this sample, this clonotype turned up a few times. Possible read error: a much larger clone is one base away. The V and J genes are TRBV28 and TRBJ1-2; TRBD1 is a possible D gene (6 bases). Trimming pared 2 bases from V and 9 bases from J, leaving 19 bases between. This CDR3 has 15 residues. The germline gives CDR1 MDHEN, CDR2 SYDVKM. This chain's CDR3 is CASSLRGDRTYSYTF. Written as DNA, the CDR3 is TGTGCCAGCAGTTTAAGGGGAGACAGGACTTATAGCTACACCTTC.

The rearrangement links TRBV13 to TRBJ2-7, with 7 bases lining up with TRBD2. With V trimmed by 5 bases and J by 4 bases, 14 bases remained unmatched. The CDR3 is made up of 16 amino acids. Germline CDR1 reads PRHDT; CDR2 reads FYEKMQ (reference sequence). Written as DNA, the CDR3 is TGTGCCAGCAGCCCTCCCCTAGGACTAGGCGCATACGAGCAGTACTTC. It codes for CASSPPLGLGAYEQYF.

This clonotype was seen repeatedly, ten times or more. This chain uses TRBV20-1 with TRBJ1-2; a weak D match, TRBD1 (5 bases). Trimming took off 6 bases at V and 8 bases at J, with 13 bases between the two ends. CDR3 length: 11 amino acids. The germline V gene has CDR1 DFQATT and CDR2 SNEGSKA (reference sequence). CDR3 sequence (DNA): TGCAGTGCCCGAGCGGGGGGGGGCTACACCTTC. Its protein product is CSARAGGGYTF.

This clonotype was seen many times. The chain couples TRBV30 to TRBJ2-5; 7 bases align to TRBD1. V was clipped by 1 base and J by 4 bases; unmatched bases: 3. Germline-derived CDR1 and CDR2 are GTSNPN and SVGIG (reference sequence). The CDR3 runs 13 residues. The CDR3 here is CAWSGAGGETQYF. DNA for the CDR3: TGTGCCTGGAGTGGGGCAGGGGGAGAGACCCAGTACTTC.

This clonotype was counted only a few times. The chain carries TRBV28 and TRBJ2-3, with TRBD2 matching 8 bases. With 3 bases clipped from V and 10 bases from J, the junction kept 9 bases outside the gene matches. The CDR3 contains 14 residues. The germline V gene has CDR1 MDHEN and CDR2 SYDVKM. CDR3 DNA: TGTGCCAGCAGTTTCTTACGGGAGGGCACGGCGCAGTATTTT. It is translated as CASSFLREGTAQYF.